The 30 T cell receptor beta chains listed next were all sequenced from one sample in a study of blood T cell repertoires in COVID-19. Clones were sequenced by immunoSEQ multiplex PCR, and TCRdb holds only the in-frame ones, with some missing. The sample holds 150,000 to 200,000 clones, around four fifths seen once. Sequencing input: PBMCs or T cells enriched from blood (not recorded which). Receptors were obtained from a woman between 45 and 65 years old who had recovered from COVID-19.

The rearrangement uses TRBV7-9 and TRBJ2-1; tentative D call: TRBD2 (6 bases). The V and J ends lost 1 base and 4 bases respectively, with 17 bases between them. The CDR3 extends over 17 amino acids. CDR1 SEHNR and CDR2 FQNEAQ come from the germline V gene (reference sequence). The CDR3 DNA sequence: TGTGCCAGCAGCTTAGACCTCGGGAGAATGGTTTACAATGAGCAGTTCTTC. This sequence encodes CASSLDLGRMVYNEQFF.

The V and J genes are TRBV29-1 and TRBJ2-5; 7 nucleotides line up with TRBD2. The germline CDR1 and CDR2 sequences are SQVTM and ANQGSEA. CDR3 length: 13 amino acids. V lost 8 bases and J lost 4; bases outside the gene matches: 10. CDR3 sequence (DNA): TGCAGCTACTCTCGGGAGGCGGGAGAGACCCAGTACTTC. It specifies CSYSREAGETQYF.

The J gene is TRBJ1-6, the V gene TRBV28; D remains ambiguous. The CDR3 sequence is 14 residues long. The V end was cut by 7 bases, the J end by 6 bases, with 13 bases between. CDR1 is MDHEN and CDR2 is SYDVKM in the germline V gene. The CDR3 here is CASNLPQANSPLHF. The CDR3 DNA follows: TGTGCCAGCAATCTGCCTCAGGCTAATTCACCCCTCCACTTT.

CDR3 sequence (DNA): TGTGCCTGGAGTGGGGAGGGTGGGACTAGCGGTACAGATACGCAGTATTTT. This translates into CAWSGEGGTSGTDTQYF. The V call is TRBV30, the J call TRBJ2-3; TRBD2 agrees at 11 bases. Trimming at V came to 1 base and at J to 3 bases, leaving 9 bases not matched to a gene. CDR3 length equals 17 residues. CDR1 GTSNPN and CDR2 SVGIG come from the germline V gene (reference sequence).

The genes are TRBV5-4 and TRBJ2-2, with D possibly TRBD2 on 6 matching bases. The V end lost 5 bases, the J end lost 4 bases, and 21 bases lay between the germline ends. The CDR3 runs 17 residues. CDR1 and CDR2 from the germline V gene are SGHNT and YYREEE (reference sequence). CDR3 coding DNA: TGTGCCAGCAGTTTCGGCGGGGCTAGCTCTAGCACCGGGGAGCTGTTTTTT. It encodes CASSFGGASSSTGELFF.

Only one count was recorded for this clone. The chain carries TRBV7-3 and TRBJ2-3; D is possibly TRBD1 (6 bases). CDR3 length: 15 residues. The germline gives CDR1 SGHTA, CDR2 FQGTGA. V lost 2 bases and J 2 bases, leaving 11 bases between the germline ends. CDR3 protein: CASSLSGQFTDTQYF. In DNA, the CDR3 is TGTGCCAGCAGCTTATCCGGACAGTTCACAGATACGCAGTATTTT.

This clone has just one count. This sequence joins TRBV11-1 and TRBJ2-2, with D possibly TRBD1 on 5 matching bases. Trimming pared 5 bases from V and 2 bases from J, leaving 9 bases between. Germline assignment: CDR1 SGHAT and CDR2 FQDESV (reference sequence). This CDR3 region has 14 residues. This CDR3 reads CASSAGLNTGELFF. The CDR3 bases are TGTGCCAGCAGCGCAGGGCTTAACACCGGGGAGCTGTTTTTT.

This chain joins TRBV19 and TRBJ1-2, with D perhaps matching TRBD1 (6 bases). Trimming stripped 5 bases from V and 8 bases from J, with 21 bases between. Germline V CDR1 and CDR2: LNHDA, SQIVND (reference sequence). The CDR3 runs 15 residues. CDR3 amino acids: CASSPPVDRFKGYTF. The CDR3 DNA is TGTGCCAGTAGTCCCCCCGTTGACAGGTTTAAAGGCTACACCTTC. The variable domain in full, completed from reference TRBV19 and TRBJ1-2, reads DGGITQSPKYLFRKEGQNVTLSCEQNLNHDAMYWYRQDPGQGLRLIYYSQIVNDFQKGDIAEGYSVSREKKESFPLTVTSAQKNPTAFYLCASSPPVDRFKGYTFGSGTRLTVV.

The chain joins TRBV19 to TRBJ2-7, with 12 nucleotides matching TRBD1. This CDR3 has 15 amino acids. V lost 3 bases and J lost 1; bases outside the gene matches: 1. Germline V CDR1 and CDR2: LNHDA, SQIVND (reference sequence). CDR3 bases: TGTGCCAGTAGTATGGGACAGGGGGCATCCTACGAGCAGTACTTC. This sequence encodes CASSMGQGASYEQYF.

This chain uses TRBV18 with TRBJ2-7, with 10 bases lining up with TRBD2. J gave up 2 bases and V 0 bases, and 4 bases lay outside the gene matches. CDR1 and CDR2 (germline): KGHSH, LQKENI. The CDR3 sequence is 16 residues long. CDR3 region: CASSPPGLAVPYEQYF. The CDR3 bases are TGTGCCAGCTCACCACCTGGACTAGCGGTGCCCTACGAGCAGTACTTC.

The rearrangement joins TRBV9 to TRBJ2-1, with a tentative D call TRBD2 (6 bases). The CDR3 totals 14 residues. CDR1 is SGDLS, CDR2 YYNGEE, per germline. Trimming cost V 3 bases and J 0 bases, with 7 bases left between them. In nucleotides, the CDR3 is TGTGCCAGCAGCGGACTAGGCTCCTACAATGAGCAGTTCTTC. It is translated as CASSGLGSYNEQFF.

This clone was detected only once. The CDR3 DNA sequence: TGTGCCAGCAGCTTAGGCTTCCGGGACAGGAGAAACAATGAGCAGTTCTTC. Its translation: CASSLGFRDRRNNEQFF. The chain couples TRBV7-2 to TRBJ2-1; 8 nucleotides match TRBD1. Germline CDR1 reads SGHTA; CDR2 reads FQGNSA. The CDR3 loop spans 17 amino acids. V lost 1 base and J lost 5; bases outside the gene matches: 10. Looking up the rest from reference TRBV7-2 and TRBJ2-1 gives the full variable domain: GAGVSQSPSNKVTEKGKDVELRCDPISGHTALYWYRQSLGQGLEFLIYFQGNSAPDKSGLPSDRFSAERTGGSVSTLTIQRTQQEDSAVYLCASSLGFRDRRNNEQFFGPGTRLTVL.

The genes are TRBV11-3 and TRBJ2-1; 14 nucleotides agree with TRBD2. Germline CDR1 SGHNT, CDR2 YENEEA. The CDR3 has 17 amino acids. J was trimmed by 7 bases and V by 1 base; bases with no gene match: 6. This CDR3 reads CASSLGTGTSGSNEQFF. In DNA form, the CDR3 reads TGTGCCAGCAGCTTAGGGACCGGGACTAGCGGGAGTAATGAGCAGTTCTTC.

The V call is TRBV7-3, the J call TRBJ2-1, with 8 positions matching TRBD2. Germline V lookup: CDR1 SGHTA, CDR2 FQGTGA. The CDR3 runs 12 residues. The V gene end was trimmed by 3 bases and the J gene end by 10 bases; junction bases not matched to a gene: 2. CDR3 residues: CASSFGGGEQFF. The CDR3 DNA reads TGTGCCAGCAGCTTCGGCGGGGGGGAGCAGTTCTTC.

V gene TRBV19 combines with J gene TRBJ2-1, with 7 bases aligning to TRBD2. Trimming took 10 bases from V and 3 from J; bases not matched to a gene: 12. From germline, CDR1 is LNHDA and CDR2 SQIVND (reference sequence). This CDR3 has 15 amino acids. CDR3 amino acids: CATTQLLADYNEQFF. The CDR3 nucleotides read TGTGCCACCACCCAATTGCTAGCGGACTACAATGAGCAGTTCTTC.

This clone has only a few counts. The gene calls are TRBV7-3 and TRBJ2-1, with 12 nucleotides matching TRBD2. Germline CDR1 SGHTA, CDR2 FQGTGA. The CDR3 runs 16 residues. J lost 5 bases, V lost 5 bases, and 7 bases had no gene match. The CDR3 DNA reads TGTGCCAGCAGCCCCGCCCGGACTAGCGGGAACAATGAGCAGTTCTTC. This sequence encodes CASSPARTSGNNEQFF.

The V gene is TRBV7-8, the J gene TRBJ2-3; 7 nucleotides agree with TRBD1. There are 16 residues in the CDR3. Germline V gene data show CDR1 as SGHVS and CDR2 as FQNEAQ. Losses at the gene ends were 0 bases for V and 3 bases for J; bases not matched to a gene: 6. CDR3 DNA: TGTGCCAGCAGCTTAGCGACAGGGCAAGGGACAGATACGCAGTATTTT. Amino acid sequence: CASSLATGQGTDTQYF.

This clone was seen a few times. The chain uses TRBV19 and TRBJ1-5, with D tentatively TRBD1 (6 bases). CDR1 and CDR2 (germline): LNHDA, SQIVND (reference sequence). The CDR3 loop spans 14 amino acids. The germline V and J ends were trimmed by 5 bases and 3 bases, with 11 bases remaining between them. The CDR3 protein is CASSRQVFNQPQHF. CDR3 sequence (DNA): TGTGCCAGTAGTCGACAGGTTTTCAATCAGCCCCAGCATTTT.

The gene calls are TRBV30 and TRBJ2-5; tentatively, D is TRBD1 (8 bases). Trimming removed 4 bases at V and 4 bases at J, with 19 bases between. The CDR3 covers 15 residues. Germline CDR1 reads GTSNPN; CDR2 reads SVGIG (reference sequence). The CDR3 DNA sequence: TGTGCCTGGACCAGAAACAGGGGGGGACGAGAGACCCAGTACTTC. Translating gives CAWTRNRGGRETQYF.

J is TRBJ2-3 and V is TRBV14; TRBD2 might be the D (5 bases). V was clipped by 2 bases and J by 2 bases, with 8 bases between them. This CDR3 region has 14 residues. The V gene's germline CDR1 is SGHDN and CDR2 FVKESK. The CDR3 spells CASSQSDFTDTQYF. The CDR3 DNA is TGTGCCAGCAGCCAATCGGACTTCACAGATACGCAGTATTTT.

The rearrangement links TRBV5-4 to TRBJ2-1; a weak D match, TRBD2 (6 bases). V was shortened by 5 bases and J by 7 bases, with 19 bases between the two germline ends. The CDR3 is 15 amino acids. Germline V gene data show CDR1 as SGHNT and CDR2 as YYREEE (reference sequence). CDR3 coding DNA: TGTGCCAGCAGGGGGGGACCAAGCTCCATTAATGAGCAGTTCTTC. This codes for CASRGGPSSINEQFF.

The CDR3 loop is CASNGGDSGRYEQYF. DNA of the CDR3: TGTGCCAGCAACGGAGGGGACTCAGGACGGTACGAGCAGTACTTC. The V gene is TRBV28, the J gene TRBJ2-7; tentative D call: TRBD2 (6 bases). This CDR3 is 15 amino acids long. V lost 7 bases and J lost 4, with 20 bases in between. CDR1 MDHEN and CDR2 SYDVKM come from the germline V gene.

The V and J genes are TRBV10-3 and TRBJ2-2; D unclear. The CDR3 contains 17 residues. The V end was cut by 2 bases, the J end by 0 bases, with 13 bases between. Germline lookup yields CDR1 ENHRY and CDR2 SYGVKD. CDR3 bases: TGTGCCATCAGTGAGCCCCTGGGCCCCACGAACACCGGGGAGCTGTTTTTT. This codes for CAISEPLGPTNTGELFF.

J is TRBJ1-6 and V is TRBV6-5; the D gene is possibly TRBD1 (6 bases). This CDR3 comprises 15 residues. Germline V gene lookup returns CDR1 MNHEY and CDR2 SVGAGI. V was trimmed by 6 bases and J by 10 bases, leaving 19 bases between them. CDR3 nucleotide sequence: TGTGCCAGCAGGGCGGCGGGGGGGCTAGGATCACCCCTCCACTTT. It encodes CASRAAGGLGSPLHF.

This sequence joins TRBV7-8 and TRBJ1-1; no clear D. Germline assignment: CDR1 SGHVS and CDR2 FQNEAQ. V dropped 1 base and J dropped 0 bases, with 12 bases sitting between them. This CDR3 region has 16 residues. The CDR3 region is CASSLVYSFMNTEAFF. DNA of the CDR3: TGTGCCAGCAGCTTAGTGTACAGTTTCATGAACACTGAAGCTTTCTTT.

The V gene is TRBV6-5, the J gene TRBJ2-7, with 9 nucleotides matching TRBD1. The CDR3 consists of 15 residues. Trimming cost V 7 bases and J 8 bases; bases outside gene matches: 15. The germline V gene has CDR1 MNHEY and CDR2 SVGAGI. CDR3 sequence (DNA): TGTGCCAGCATCGACGCCGGGACAGGGAGTCTTAAGCAGTACTTC. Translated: CASIDAGTGSLKQYF.

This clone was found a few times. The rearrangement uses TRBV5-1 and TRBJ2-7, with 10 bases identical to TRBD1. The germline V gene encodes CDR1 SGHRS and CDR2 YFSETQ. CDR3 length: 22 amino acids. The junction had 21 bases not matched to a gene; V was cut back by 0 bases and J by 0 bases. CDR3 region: CASSLAVGLTGTGESFSYEQYF. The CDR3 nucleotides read TGCGCCAGCAGCTTGGCCGTGGGGTTAACCGGGACAGGGGAGTCCTTCTCCTACGAGCAGTACTTC.

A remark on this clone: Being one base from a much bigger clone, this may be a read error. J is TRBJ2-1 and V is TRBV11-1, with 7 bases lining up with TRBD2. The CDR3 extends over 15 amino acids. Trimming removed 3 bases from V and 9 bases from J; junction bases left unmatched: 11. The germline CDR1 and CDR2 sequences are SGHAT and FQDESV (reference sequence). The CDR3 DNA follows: TGTGCCAGCAGCTTGGCGGGAGATTTTAAGGGTGAGCAGTTCTTC. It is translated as CASSLAGDFKGEQFF.

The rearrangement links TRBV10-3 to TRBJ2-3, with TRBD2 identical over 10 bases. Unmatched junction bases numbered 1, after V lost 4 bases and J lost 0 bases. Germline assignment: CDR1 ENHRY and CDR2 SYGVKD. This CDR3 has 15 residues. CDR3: CAISALAGSTDTQYF. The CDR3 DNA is TGTGCCATCAGTGCACTAGCGGGAAGCACAGATACGCAGTATTTT.

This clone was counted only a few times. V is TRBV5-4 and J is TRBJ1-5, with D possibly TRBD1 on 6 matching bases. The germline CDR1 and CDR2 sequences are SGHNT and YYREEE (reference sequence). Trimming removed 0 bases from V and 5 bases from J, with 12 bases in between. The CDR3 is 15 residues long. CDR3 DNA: TGTGCCAGCAGCTTGGGGACAGAACCCTATCAGCCCCAGCATTTT. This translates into CASSLGTEPYQPQHF.